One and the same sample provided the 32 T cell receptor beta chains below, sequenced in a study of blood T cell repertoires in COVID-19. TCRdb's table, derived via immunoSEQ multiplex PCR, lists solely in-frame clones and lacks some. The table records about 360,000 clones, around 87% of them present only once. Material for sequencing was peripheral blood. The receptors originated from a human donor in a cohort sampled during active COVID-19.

CDR3 nucleotide sequence: TGTGCCAGTAGTATACAACTCCAAAGAACAGGGGGGTATGGCTACACCTTC. Translated: CASSIQLQRTGGYGYTF. The V and J genes are TRBV19 and TRBJ1-2; 8 positions match TRBD1. Looked up from germline, CDR1 is LNHDA and CDR2 is SQIVND (reference sequence). The CDR3 loop spans 17 amino acids. V shed 2 bases, J shed 5 bases, and the junction held 13 bases outside the gene matches. Full variable domain (remainder filled in from reference TRBV19 and TRBJ1-2): DGGITQSPKYLFRKEGQNVTLSCEQNLNHDAMYWYRQDPGQGLRLIYYSQIVNDFQKGDIAEGYSVSREKKESFPLTVTSAQKNPTAFYLCASSIQLQRTGGYGYTFGSGTRLTVV.

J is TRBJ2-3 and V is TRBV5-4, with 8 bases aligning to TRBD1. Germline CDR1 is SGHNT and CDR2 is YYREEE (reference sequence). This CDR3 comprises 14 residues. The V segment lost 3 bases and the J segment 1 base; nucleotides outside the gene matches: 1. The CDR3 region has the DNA TGTGCCAGCAGCTCGGACAGGGGCACAGATACGCAGTATTTT. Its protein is CASSSDRGTDTQYF.

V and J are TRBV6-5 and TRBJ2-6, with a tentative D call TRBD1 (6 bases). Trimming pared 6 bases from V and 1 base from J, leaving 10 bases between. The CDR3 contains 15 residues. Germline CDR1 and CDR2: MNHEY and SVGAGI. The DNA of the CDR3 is TGTGCCAGCAGACCGGACAGATCTGGGGCCAACGTCCTGACTTTC. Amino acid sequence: CASRPDRSGANVLTF.

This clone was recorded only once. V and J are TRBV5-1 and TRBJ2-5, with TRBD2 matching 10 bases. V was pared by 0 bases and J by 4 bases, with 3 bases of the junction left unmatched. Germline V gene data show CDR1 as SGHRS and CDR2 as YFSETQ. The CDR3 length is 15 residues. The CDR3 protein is CASSLELAGTETQYF. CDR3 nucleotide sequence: TGCGCCAGCAGCTTGGAACTAGCGGGAACAGAGACCCAGTACTTC.

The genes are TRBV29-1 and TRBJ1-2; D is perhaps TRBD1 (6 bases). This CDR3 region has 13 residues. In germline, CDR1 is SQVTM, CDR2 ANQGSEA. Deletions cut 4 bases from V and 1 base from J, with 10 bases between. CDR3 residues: CSVGKGHNYGYTF. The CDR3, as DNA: TGCAGCGTTGGGAAGGGACATAACTATGGCTACACCTTC.

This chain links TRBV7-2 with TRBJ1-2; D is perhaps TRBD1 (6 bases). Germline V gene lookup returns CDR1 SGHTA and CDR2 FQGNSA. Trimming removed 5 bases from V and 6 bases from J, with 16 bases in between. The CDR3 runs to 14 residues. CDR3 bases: TGTGCCAGCAGCCCACTCCCGGACAGACATGGCTACACCTTC. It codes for CASSPLPDRHGYTF.

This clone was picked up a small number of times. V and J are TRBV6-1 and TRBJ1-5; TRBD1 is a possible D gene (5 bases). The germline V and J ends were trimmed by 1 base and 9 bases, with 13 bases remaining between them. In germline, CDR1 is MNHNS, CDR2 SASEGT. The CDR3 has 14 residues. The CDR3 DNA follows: TGTGCCAGCAGTGAAGGTGAGGGAGGGACGCCCCAGCATTTT. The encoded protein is CASSEGEGGTPQHF.

This chain's CDR3 is CASSESYGYTF. The CDR3 region has the DNA TGTGCCAGCAGTGAATCGTATGGCTACACCTTC. V and J are TRBV2 and TRBJ1-2; no definite D call. Trimming pared 2 bases from V and 5 bases from J, leaving 3 bases between. Germline V CDR1 and CDR2: SNHLY, FYNNEI. The CDR3 loop spans 11 amino acids. Full variable domain (outside the CDR3, taken from reference TRBV2 and TRBJ1-2): EPEVTQTPSHQVTQMGQEVILRCVPISNHLYFYWYRQILGQKVEFLVSFYNNEISEKSEIFDDQFSVERPDGSNFTLKIRSTKLEDSAMYFCASSESYGYTFGSGTRLTVV.

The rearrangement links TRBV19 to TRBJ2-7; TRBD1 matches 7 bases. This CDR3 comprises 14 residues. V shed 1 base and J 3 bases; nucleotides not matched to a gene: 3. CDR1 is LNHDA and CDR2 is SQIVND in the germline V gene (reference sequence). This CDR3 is CASSIVWDSYEQYF. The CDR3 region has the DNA TGTGCCAGTAGTATAGTATGGGACAGCTACGAGCAGTACTTC.

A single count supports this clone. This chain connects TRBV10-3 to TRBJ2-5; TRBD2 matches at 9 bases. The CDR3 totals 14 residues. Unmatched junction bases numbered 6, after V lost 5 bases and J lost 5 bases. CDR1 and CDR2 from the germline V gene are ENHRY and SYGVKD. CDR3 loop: CAISPGGGGETQYF. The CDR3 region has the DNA TGTGCCATCAGTCCCGGCGGGGGGGGTGAGACCCAGTACTTC.

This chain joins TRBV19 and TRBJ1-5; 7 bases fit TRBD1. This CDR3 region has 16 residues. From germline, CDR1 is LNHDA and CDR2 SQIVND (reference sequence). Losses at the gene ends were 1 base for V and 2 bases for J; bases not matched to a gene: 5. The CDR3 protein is CASSIGQGRGNQPQHF. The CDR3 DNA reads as TGTGCCAGTAGTATAGGACAGGGAAGGGGCAATCAGCCCCAGCATTTT.

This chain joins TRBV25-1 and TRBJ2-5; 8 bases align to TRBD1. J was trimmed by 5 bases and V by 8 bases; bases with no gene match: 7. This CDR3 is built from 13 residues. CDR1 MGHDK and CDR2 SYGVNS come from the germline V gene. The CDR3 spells CASSQGAWETQYF. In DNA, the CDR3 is TGTGCCAGCTCCCAGGGGGCCTGGGAGACCCAGTACTTC.

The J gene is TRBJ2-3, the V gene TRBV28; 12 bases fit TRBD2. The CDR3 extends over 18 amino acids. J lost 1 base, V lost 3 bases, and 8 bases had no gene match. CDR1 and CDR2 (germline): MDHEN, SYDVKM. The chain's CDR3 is CASSFWPSGRAGTDTQYF. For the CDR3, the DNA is TGTGCCAGCAGTTTTTGGCCTAGCGGGAGGGCGGGCACAGATACGCAGTATTTT.

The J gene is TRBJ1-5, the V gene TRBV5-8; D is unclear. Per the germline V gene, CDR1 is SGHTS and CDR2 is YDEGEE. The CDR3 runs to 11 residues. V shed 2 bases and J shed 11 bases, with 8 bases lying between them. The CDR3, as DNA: TGTGCCAGCAGCTTTGCAGAGGCCCAGCATTTT. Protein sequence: CASSFAEAQHF. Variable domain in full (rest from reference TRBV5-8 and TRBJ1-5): EAGVTQSPTHLIKTRGQQATLRCSPISGHTSVYWYQQALGLGLQFLLWYDEGEERNRGNFPPRFSGRQFPNYSSELNVNALELEDSALYLCASSFAEAQHFGDGTRLSIL.

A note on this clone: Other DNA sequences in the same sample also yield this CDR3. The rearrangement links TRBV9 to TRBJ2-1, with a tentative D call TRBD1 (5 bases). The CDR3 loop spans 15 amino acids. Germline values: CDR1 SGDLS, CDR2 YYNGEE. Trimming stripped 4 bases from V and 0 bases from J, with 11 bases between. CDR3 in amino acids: CASSPRVSSYNEQFF. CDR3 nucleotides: TGTGCCAGCAGCCCCAGGGTGAGCTCCTACAATGAGCAGTTCTTC.

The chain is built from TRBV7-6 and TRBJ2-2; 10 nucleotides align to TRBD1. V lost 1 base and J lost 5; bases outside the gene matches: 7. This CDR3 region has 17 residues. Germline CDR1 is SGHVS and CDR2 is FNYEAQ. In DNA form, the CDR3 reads TGTGCCAGCAGCTTAGAACGACGGACAGGGGGGACCGGGGAGCTGTTTTTT. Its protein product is CASSLERRTGGTGELFF.

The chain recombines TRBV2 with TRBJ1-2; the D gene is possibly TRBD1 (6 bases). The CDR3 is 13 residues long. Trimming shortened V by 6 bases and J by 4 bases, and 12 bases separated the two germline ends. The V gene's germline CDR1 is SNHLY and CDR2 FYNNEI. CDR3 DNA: TGTGCCAGCAGCGGGCAGGGGCCCTATGGCTACACCTTC. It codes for CASSGQGPYGYTF.

This chain's CDR3 is CASTPGTGGAGELFF. The DNA for the CDR3 is TGTGCCAGCACTCCCGGGACAGGGGGCGCCGGGGAGCTGTTTTTT. This chain joins TRBV6-5 and TRBJ2-2, with 12 bases matching TRBD1. Germline V lookup: CDR1 MNHEY, CDR2 SVGAGI. The V segment lost 7 bases and the J segment 6 bases; nucleotides outside the gene matches: 6. The CDR3 sequence is 15 residues long.

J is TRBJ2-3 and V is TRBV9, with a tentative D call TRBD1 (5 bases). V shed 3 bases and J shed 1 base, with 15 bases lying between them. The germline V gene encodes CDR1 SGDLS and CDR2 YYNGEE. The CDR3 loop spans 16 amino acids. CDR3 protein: CASSAGDWGRTDTQYF. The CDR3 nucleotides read TGTGCCAGCAGCGCCGGCGATTGGGGCCGCACAGATACGCAGTATTTT. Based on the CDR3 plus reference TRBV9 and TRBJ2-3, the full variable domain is DSGVTQTPKHLITATGQRVTLRCSPRSGDLSVYWYQQSLDQGLQFLIQYYNGEERAKGNILERFSAQQFPDLHSELNLSSLELGDSALYFCASSAGDWGRTDTQYFGPGTRLTVL.

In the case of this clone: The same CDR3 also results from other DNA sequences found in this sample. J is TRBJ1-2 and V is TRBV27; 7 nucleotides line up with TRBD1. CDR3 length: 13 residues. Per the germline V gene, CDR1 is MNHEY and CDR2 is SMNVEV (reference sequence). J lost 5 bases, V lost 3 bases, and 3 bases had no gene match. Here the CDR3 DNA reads TGTGCCAGCAGTTTCGACAGGGCGTATGGCTACACCTTC. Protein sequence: CASSFDRAYGYTF.

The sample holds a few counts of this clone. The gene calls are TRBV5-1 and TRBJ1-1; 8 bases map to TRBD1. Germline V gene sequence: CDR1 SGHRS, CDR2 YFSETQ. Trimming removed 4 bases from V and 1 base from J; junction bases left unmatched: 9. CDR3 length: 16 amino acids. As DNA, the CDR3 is TGCGCCAGCAGCCCGAGGACAGGGAGAGAGAACACTGAAGCTTTCTTT. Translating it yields CASSPRTGRENTEAFF.

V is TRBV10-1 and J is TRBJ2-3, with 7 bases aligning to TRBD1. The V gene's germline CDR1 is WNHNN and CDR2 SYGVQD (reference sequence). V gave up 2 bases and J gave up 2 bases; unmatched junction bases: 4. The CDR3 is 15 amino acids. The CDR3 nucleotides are TGCGCCAGCAGTGAGAGGGGACAGTCCACAGATACGCAGTATTTT. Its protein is CASSERGQSTDTQYF.

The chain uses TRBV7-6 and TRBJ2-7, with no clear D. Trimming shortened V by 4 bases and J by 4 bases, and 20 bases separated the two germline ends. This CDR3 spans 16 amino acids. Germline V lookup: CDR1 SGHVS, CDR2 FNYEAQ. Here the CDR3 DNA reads TGTGCCAGCAGCTCATCAACCGGGTCGGTGCTATACGAGCAGTACTTC. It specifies CASSSSTGSVLYEQYF.

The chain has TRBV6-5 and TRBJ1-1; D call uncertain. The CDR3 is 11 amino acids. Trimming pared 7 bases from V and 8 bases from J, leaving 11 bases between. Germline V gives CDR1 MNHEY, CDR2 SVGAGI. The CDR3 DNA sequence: TGTGCCAGCACCCGGGGTCACGAAGCTTTCTTT. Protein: CASTRGHEAFF.

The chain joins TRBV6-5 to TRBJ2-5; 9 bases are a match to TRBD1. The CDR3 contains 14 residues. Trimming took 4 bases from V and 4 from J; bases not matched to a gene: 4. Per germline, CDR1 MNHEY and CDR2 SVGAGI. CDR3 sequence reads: CASSSGQGRETQYF. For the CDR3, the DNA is TGTGCCAGCAGTTCGGGACAGGGTCGAGAGACCCAGTACTTC.

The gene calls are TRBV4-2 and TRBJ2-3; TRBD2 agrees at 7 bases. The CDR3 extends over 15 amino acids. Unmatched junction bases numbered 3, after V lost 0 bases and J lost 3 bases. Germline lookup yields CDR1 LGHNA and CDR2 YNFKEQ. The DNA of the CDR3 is TGTGCCAGCAGCCAAGACGGGAGGTCTACAGATACGCAGTATTTT. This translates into CASSQDGRSTDTQYF.

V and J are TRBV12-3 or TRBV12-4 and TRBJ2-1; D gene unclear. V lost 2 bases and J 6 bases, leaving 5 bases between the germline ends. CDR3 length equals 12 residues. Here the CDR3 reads CASSLIGNEQFF. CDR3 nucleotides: TGTGCCAGCAGTTTAATCGGCAATGAGCAGTTCTTC.

The CDR3 nucleotides are TGTGCCAGCAGCTTGAGCCCACCCGGCAATCAGCCCCAGCATTTT. It yields the protein CASSLSPPGNQPQHF. This chain connects TRBV5-6 to TRBJ1-5; D is unclear. The CDR3 is 15 amino acids. V dropped 1 base and J dropped 2 bases, with 10 bases sitting between them. Germline V gene data show CDR1 as SGHDT and CDR2 as YYEEEE.

CDR3 nucleotide sequence: TGTGCCAGCAGCTGGGGGGTAGACACTGAAGCTTTCTTT. This gives the protein CASSWGVDTEAFF. The rearrangement uses TRBV5-5 and TRBJ1-1; TRBD1 is a possible D gene (5 bases). Trimming took 3 bases from V and 3 from J, leaving 9 bases between them. The CDR3 is 13 residues long. The germline V gene encodes CDR1 SGHKS and CDR2 YYEKEE (reference sequence).

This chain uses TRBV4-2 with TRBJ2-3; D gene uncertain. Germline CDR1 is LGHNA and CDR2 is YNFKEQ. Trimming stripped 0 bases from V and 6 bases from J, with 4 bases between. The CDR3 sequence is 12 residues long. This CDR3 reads CASSQDSDTQYF. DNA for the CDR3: TGTGCCAGCAGCCAAGATTCGGATACGCAGTATTTT.

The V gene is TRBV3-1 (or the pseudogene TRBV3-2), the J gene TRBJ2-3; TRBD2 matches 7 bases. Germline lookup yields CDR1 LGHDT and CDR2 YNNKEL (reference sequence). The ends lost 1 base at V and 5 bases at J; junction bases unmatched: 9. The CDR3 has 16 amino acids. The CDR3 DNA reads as TGTGCCAGCAGCCAAGGAGCGGGGACGGCAGAAGATACGCAGTATTTT. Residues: CASSQGAGTAEDTQYF.

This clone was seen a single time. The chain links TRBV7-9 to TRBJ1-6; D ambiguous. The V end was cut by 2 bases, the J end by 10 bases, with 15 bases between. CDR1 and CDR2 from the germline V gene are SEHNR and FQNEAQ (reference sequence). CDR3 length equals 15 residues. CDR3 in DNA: TGTGCCAGCAGCTTAAAATCCCCCGGGAACTCACCCCTCCACTTT. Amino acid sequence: CASSLKSPGNSPLHF.